This TCR beta chain was identified during a study of blood T cells in healthy people across ages. Primed by a sample-barcoded 5' primer and a J-beta primer mix, a second PCR proceeded for 7 to 11 cycles. TCRdb redid the calling of the 5' RACE reads with MiXCR, one entry per CDR3 protein. The table has hundreds of thousands of distinct CDR3 sequences, approximately 52% seen once; the top ten hold over 40%. What was sequenced was blood. This TCR was sampled from a man in his sixties in good health.

This CDR3 reads CASSLPDRTSEQFF. The CDR3, as DNA: TGCGCCAGCAGCCTTCCAGACAGGACGAGTGAGCAGTTCTTC. This chain links TRBV5-1 with TRBJ2-1; possibly TRBD1 for D (6 bases). The CDR3 length is 14 residues. V dropped 4 bases and J dropped 9 bases, with 17 bases sitting between them. Per the germline V gene, CDR1 is SGHRS and CDR2 is YFSETQ.